A selection of T cell receptor beta chains follows, all from one sample in a study of T-cell reconstitution after alpha-beta-depleted transplantation in children. TCRdb reprocessed the PCR reads via MiXCR and lists one record per CDR3 protein. The table has about 76,000 distinct CDR3 sequences, around an eighth seen once. The sequenced sample was PBMCs, mostly from graft donor cells, obtained 180 days after TCRalphabeta/CD19-depleted stem cell transplant. Every receptor here comes from a male patient between 2 and 10 years old who had a stem cell transplant for acute lymphoblastic leukemia, so the T cells may come from the graft donor. The CDR3 runs from the conserved cysteine through the conserved F or W. The D gene is left open where the match is weak. Rows may omit the clone size; those that give it use once, few, many or a size class.

>TRBV5-1|TRBJ1-1|few|TRBD1
CASSQGAFEAFF
TGCGCCAGCAGCCAGGGGGCCTTTGAAGCTTTCTTT
>TRBV20-1|TRBJ2-4|few|-
CSARESRSENIQYF
TGCAGTGCTAGAGAATCCAGGAGCGAAAACATTCAGTACTTC
>TRBV20-1|TRBJ2-3|few|-
CSARGTSGDKGQYF
TGCAGTGCGAGGGGGACATCAGGGGACAAGGGGCAGTATTTT
>TRBV27|TRBJ2-5|few|TRBD2
CASKRLAQETQYF
TGTGCCAGCAAGAGACTAGCTCAAGAGACCCAGTACTTC
>TRBV7-2|TRBJ2-5|-|-
CASSDVFRAFQETQYF
TGTGCCAGCAGCGACGTTTTCCGGGCTTTTCAAGAGACCCAGTACTTC
>TRBV7-2|TRBJ2-7|few|-
CASSLTGRLYGAYEQYF
TGTGCCAGCAGCTTAACGGGCCGACTGTACGGGGCCTACGAGCAGTACTTC
>TRBV5-1|TRBJ1-1|few|-
CASSAQGLNTEAFF
TGCGCCAGCAGCGCTCAGGGGCTTAACACTGAAGCTTTCTTT
>TRBV7-2|TRBJ1-1|few|-
CASSFPINTEAFF
TGTGCCAGCAGCTTTCCCATTAACACTGAAGCTTTCTTT
>TRBV7-2|TRBJ2-7|few|-
CASSPFRGRAVRQQYF
TGTGCCAGCAGCCCCTTCAGGGGGAGGGCGGTAAGGCAGCAGTACTTC
>TRBV3-1|TRBJ1-6|many|-
CASSQDGGRSPLHF
TGTGCCAGCAGCCAAGATGGGGGACGGTCACCCCTCCACTTT
>TRBV29-1|TRBJ1-5|many|TRBD1
CSVADRGSNQPQHF
TGCAGCGTCGCCGACAGGGGATCGAATCAGCCCCAGCATTTT
>TRBV10-3|TRBJ2-1|few|-
CAISAGRSGPNNEQFF
TGTGCCATCAGTGCGGGTAGATCCGGGCCTAATAATGAGCAGTTCTTC
>TRBV18|TRBJ2-3|-|-
CASSPVTGTATDTQYF
TGTGCCAGCTCACCTGTAACGGGGACCGCCACAGATACGCAGTATTTT
>TRBV4-3|TRBJ2-7|many|TRBD1
CASSQDKTGSSYEQYF
TGCGCCAGCAGCCAAGATAAGACAGGGAGCTCCTACGAGCAGTACTTC
>TRBV6-4|TRBJ2-3|few|TRBD2
CASSEWSGGADTQYF
TGTGCCAGCAGTGAGTGGAGCGGGGGGGCAGATACGCAGTATTTT
>TRBV5-6|TRBJ2-1|-|-
CASSFPRGDNEQFF
TGTGCCAGCAGCTTCCCGAGAGGGGACAATGAGCAGTTCTTC
>TRBV24-1|TRBJ2-1|-|TRBD2
CATSDFEASGVNNEQFF
TGTGCCACCAGTGATTTCGAAGCTAGCGGAGTCAACAATGAGCAGTTCTTC
>TRBV28|TRBJ2-7|few|-
CASSADPQTGVEQYF
TGTGCCAGCAGTGCAGACCCTCAGACAGGAGTAGAGCAGTACTTC
>TRBV27|TRBJ2-7|few|-
CASSFHEQYF
TGTGCCAGCAGTTTTCACGAGCAGTACTTC
>TRBV5-1|TRBJ2-3|many|-
CASSLWATSTDTQYF
TGCGCCAGCAGCTTGTGGGCGACTAGCACAGATACGCAGTATTTT
>TRBV5-3|TRBJ1-5|-|-
CASSNRDMISNQPQHF
TGTGCCAGTAGCAACCGGGACATGATTAGCAATCAGCCCCAGCATTTT
>TRBV5-6|TRBJ2-1|few|-
CASSYLGNEQFF
TGTGCCAGCAGCTATTTGGGGAATGAGCAGTTCTTC
>TRBV29-1|TRBJ2-7|-|-
CSVGRGQYHEQYF
TGCAGCGTTGGGAGGGGACAGTACCACGAGCAGTACTTC
>TRBV4-3|TRBJ1-1|many|-
CASSRGPGHNTEAFF
TGCGCCAGCAGCCGGGGACCTGGACACAACACTGAAGCTTTCTTT
>TRBV20-1|TRBJ2-3|few|TRBD2
CSAMGGSPDTQYF
TGCAGTGCTATGGGCGGGAGCCCAGATACGCAGTATTTT
>TRBV5-1|TRBJ1-3|few|TRBD1
CASSWDRLFSGNTIYF
TGCGCCAGCAGCTGGGACAGACTCTTCTCTGGAAACACCATATATTTT
>TRBV7-2|TRBJ2-7|few|-
CASSLIGGKLYF
TGTGCCAGCAGCTTAATCGGCGGGAAGTTGTACTTC
>TRBV6-5|TRBJ2-7|-|-
CASSYSSTGISYEQYF
TGTGCCAGCAGTTACTCCTCGACGGGAATCTCCTACGAGCAGTACTTC
>TRBV5-4|TRBJ2-1|-|-
CASSLEATTYNEQFF
TGTGCCAGCAGCTTGGAGGCAACCACCTACAATGAGCAGTTCTTC
>TRBV5-1|TRBJ2-2|-|-
CASSAGRWNTGELFF
TGCGCCAGCAGCGCGGGACGGTGGAACACCGGGGAGCTGTTTTTT
>TRBV12-3/TRBV12-4|TRBJ2-1|-|-
CASSGRGGSLSSYNEQFF
TGTGCCAGCAGTGGGCGTGGAGGTAGCCTTAGCTCCTACAATGAGCAGTTCTTC
>TRBV9|TRBJ2-5|-|-
CASSVAGPVETQYF
TGTGCCAGCAGCGTAGCGGGCCCTGTGGAGACCCAGTACTTC
>TRBV20-1|TRBJ2-7|-|TRBD2
CSAWTSGFYEQYF
TGCAGTGCTTGGACTAGCGGGTTCTACGAGCAGTACTTC
>TRBV12-3/TRBV12-4|TRBJ2-4|few|-
CASARDPKYIQYF
TGTGCCAGCGCCCGGGATCCCAAGTACATTCAGTACTTC
>TRBV4-2|TRBJ2-1|few|-
CASSQDPPTGSSYNEQFF
TGTGCCAGCAGCCAAGATCCCCCGACGGGAAGCTCCTACAATGAGCAGTTCTTC
>TRBV9|TRBJ2-5|-|TRBD1
CASSRTGAETQYF
TGTGCCAGCAGCCGAACAGGGGCAGAGACCCAGTACTTC
>TRBV20-1|TRBJ2-5|-|TRBD2
CSAVPSGRETQYF
TGCAGTGCCGTTCCTAGCGGGCGGGAGACCCAGTACTTC
>TRBV11-1|TRBJ2-7|few|-
CASSYLRGRFSGRTYEQYF
TGTGCCAGCAGCTACCTCAGGGGGCGTTTTAGCGGGAGAACCTACGAGCAGTACTTC
>TRBV14|TRBJ2-7|many|-
CASSQVGNGYEQYF
TGTGCCAGCAGCCAAGTCGGGAACGGCTACGAGCAGTACTTC
>TRBV5-1|TRBJ2-2|-|TRBD2
CASKVLAGVNANTGELFF
TGCGCCAGCAAGGTTCTAGCGGGAGTCAACGCGAACACCGGGGAGCTGTTTTTT
>TRBV5-6|TRBJ2-5|few|-
CASRKVGETQYF
TGTGCCAGCAGGAAGGTCGGGGAGACCCAGTACTTC
>TRBV7-8|TRBJ2-5|many|TRBD2
CASSLAGTSQETQYF
TGTGCCAGCAGCTTAGCCGGGACTAGCCAAGAGACCCAGTACTTC
>TRBV7-6|TRBJ1-1|-|-
CASSPGPGPHTEAFF
TGTGCCAGCAGCCCCGGGCCGGGGCCCCACACTGAAGCTTTCTTT
>TRBV4-1|TRBJ2-1|few|-
CASSLGIGGLREQFF
TGCGCCAGCAGCCTCGGTATCGGAGGCTTACGCGAGCAGTTCTTC
>TRBV2|TRBJ2-4|-|TRBD1
CASINAGTGRNIQYF
TGTGCCAGCATCAATGCCGGGACAGGGAGGAACATTCAGTACTTC
>TRBV7-8|TRBJ1-2|-|TRBD1
CASSSRQGYTTPFYGYTF
TGTGCCAGCAGCTCACGACAGGGATACACTACCCCCTTCTATGGCTACACCTTC
>TRBV28|TRBJ2-1|few|TRBD1
CASSYRGTGEQFF
TGTGCCAGCAGTTACAGGGGTACGGGCGAGCAGTTCTTC
>TRBV24-1|TRBJ2-4|few|-
CATTLRGGTAKNIQYF
TGTGCCACCACCCTTAGAGGGGGAACGGCCAAAAACATTCAGTACTTC
>TRBV13|TRBJ2-5|few|-
CASSLGPDARGAQYF
TGTGCCAGCAGCTTAGGCCCTGACGCCAGGGGGGCCCAGTACTTC
>TRBV20-1|TRBJ2-2|many|-
CSARRWRSGASNTGELFF
TGCAGTGCCCGCCGGTGGCGGTCAGGGGCCTCGAACACCGGGGAGCTGTTTTTT
>TRBV9|TRBJ2-1|few|-
CASSVAREQFF
TGTGCCAGCAGCGTAGCTCGGGAGCAGTTCTTC
>TRBV10-3|TRBJ2-3|few|-
CAISETAPSGTQYF
TGTGCCATCAGTGAAACAGCGCCCTCCGGTACGCAGTATTTT
>TRBV5-1|TRBJ1-1|-|-
CASSRFSVMNTEAFF
TGCGCCAGCAGCCGATTTTCCGTCATGAACACTGAAGCTTTCTTT
>TRBV4-3|TRBJ2-3|-|-
CASSQDLQGWADTQYF
TGCGCCAGCAGCCAAGATTTGCAGGGATGGGCAGATACGCAGTATTTT
>TRBV7-2|TRBJ1-1|few|TRBD1
CASSLVAGTGVEAFF
TGTGCCAGCAGCTTAGTCGCCGGGACAGGGGTGGAAGCTTTCTTT